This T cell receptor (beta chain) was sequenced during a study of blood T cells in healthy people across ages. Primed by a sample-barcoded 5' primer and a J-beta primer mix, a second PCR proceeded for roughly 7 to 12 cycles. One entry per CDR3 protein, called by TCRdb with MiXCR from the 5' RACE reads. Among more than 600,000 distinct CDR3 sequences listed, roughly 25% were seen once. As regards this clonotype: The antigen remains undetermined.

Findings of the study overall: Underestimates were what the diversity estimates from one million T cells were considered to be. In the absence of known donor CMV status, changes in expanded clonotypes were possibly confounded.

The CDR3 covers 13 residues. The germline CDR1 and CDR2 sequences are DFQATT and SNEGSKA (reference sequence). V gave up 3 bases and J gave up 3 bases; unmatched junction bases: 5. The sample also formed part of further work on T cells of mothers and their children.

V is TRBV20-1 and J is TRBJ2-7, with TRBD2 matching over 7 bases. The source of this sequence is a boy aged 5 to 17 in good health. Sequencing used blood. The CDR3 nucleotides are TGCAGTGCTAGGGCTCCGGGGGGCTACGAGCAGTACTTC. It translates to CSARAPGGYEQYF.